The 31 T cell receptor beta chains below come from one sample, sequenced in a study of T cell changes during pregnancy in multiple sclerosis. Data came from immunoSEQ multiplex PCR; TCRdb stores just in-frame clones and leaves some out. The sample yields roughly 20,000 clones, 70% to 90% seen once. Sequencing used CD8+ T cells from peripheral blood mononuclear cells, obtained after pregnancy. Every receptor here comes from a female donor in good health, enrolled as a control in a pregnancy study.

The J gene is TRBJ2-7, the V gene TRBV30; 13 positions match TRBD2. J gave up 5 bases and V 0 bases, and 16 bases lay outside the gene matches. This CDR3 region has 19 residues. The germline gives CDR1 GTSNPN, CDR2 SVGIG (reference sequence). The CDR3 sequence: CAWSVPIRLAGGSINEQYF. As DNA, the CDR3 is TGTGCCTGGAGTGTCCCCATACGACTAGCGGGAGGTAGTATCAACGAGCAGTACTTC.

This chain joins TRBV30 and TRBJ2-7, with a weak D call TRBD1 (6 bases). Per the germline V gene, CDR1 is GTSNPN and CDR2 is SVGIG (reference sequence). The CDR3 runs to 13 residues. V was pared by 5 bases and J by 1 base, with 12 bases between. CDR3 sequence: CAWGSGASYEQYF. In DNA form, the CDR3 reads TGTGCCTGGGGGTCAGGGGCTTCCTACGAGCAGTACTTC.

The chain recombines TRBV7-6 with TRBJ1-1; the D gene is possibly TRBD1 (6 bases). Germline V CDR1 and CDR2: SGHVS, FNYEAQ. This CDR3 has 14 residues. The V end lost 5 bases, the J end lost 5 bases, and 15 bases lay between the germline ends. CDR3 loop: CASSINRVGTEAFF. The CDR3 nucleotides read TGTGCCAGCAGCATAAACAGGGTTGGGACTGAAGCTTTCTTT.

The gene calls are TRBV5-6 and TRBJ2-2; weak D call: TRBD1 (6 bases). This CDR3 has 15 amino acids. The ends were cut back, 3 bases at V and 1 base at J, with 10 bases in the middle. Germline CDR1 SGHDT, CDR2 YYEEEE. This CDR3 reads CASSSGQLNTGELFF. CDR3 bases: TGTGCCAGCAGCTCTGGACAGTTGAACACCGGGGAGCTGTTTTTT.

This rearrangement joins TRBV15 to TRBJ2-7; 9 nucleotides line up with TRBD2. V gave up 3 bases and J gave up 4 bases; unmatched junction bases: 10. CDR1 is LNHNV and CDR2 is YYDKDF in the germline V gene (reference sequence). CDR3 length equals 16 residues. CDR3 sequence reads: CATSSPGSGSPYEQYF. CDR3 sequence (DNA): TGTGCCACCAGCAGTCCCGGTAGCGGGAGTCCGTACGAGCAGTACTTC.

The gene calls are TRBV7-9 and TRBJ2-3, with D perhaps matching TRBD1 (7 bases). This CDR3 has 16 amino acids. V was clipped by 5 bases and J by 2 bases, with 17 bases between them. Per the germline V gene, CDR1 is SEHNR and CDR2 is FQNEAQ (reference sequence). The DNA of the CDR3 is TGTGCCAGCAGCCCTAGAGGCGGGACAGACACAGATACGCAGTATTTT. This translates into CASSPRGGTDTDTQYF. The variable domain in full, completed from reference TRBV7-9 and TRBJ2-3, reads DTGVSQNPRHKITKRGQNVTFRCDPISEHNRLYWYRQTLGQGPEFLTYFQNEAQLEKSRLLSDRFSAERPKGSFSTLEIQRTEQGDSAMYLCASSPRGGTDTDTQYFGPGTRLTVL.

The chain uses TRBV7-9 and TRBJ2-7; D perhaps matches TRBD1 (6 bases). The germline V gene has CDR1 SEHNR and CDR2 FQNEAQ (reference sequence). V was cut by 7 bases and J by 4 bases, with 14 bases left in between. The CDR3 is made up of 13 amino acids. DNA of the CDR3: TGTGCCAGCATCACAGGGACCAGTTACGAGCAGTACTTC. As protein: CASITGTSYEQYF.

As concerns this clone: One junction end does not reproduce the germline sequence, and a read error may be involved. Other DNA sequences in the same sample also yield this CDR3. The chain recombines TRBV14 with TRBJ2-7; 14 nucleotides line up with TRBD2. CDR1 is SGHDN, CDR2 FVKESK, per germline. The CDR3 loop spans 15 amino acids. The CDR3: CASSRGLAGVYEQYF. CDR3 coding DNA: TGTGCCAGTAGCCGGGGACTAGCGGGAGTCTACGAGCAGTACTTC. The whole variable domain, remainder taken from reference TRBV14 and TRBJ2-7, is EAGVTQFPSHSVIEKGQTVTLRCDPISGHDNLYWYRRVMGKEIKFLLHFVKESKQDESGMPNNRFLAERTGGTYSTLKVQPAELEDSGVYFCASSRGLAGVYEQYFGPGTRLTVT.

The V call is TRBV4-1, the J call TRBJ2-7; TRBD2 agrees at 11 bases. The V gene end was trimmed by 1 base and the J gene end by 2 bases; junction bases not matched to a gene: 10. The CDR3 extends over 18 amino acids. Germline V gene data show CDR1 as MGHRA and CDR2 as YSYEKL. The CDR3 nucleotides read TGCGCCAGCAGCCAAGGTTACCTGGGACTAGCGGAGGCCTACGAGCAGTACTTC. This codes for CASSQGYLGLAEAYEQYF.

About this clone: A read error may account for a junction end that differs from germline. This chain connects TRBV7-7 to TRBJ1-1, with D uncertain. The CDR3 length is 13 residues. The germline V gene encodes CDR1 SSHAT and CDR2 FNYEAQ (reference sequence). CDR3 residues: CASSPTANTEAFF. The CDR3, as DNA: TGTGCTAGCAGCCCTACCGCTAACACTGAAGCTTTCTTT.

The V gene is TRBV5-1, the J gene TRBJ2-3; 11 bases match TRBD2. CDR3 length: 16 amino acids. Trimming cost V 4 bases and J 1 base; bases outside gene matches: 5. Germline V lookup: CDR1 SGHRS, CDR2 YFSETQ. The CDR3 bases are TGCGCCAGCAGCGTTACTAGCGGGAGCCGCACAGATACGCAGTATTTT. Its translation: CASSVTSGSRTDTQYF. The entire variable domain, with the rest obtained from reference TRBV5-1 and TRBJ2-3, is as follows: KAGVTQTPRYLIKTRGQQVTLSCSPISGHRSVSWYQQTPGQGLQFLFEYFSETQRNKGNFPGRFSGRQFSNSRSEMNVSTLELGDSALYLCASSVTSGSRTDTQYFGPGTRLTVL.

This sequence joins TRBV7-9 and TRBJ2-3, with 13 bases identical to TRBD2. The J segment lost 2 bases and the V segment lost 5 bases, leaving 7 bases of the junction unmatched. Germline CDR1 and CDR2: SEHNR and FQNEAQ (reference sequence). The CDR3 extends over 17 amino acids. This chain's CDR3 is CASSKGLAGPSTDTQYF. The CDR3 DNA reads TGTGCCAGCAGCAAGGGACTAGCGGGGCCGTCCACAGATACGCAGTATTTT.

V gene TRBV27 combines with J gene TRBJ2-4, with TRBD1 matching 7 bases. CDR3 size: 14 residues. V dropped 6 bases and J dropped 3; count of bases not matched to a gene: 5. Germline CDR1 and CDR2: MNHEY and SMNVEV (reference sequence). The CDR3 here is CASSLQGVKNIQYF. The CDR3 coding sequence is TGTGCCAGCAGCCTGCAGGGGGTCAAAAACATTCAGTACTTC.

The gene calls are TRBV30 and TRBJ2-5; D remains ambiguous. The CDR3 totals 14 residues. Per germline, CDR1 GTSNPN and CDR2 SVGIG (reference sequence). V dropped 2 bases and J dropped 0 bases, with 10 bases sitting between them. CDR3 DNA sequence: TGTGCCTGGAGTCCCCGTTCTTACCAAGAGACCCAGTACTTC. It specifies CAWSPRSYQETQYF.

This chain uses TRBV19 with TRBJ2-2; D may be TRBD2 (5 bases). The CDR3 sequence is 14 residues long. The germline V and J ends were trimmed by 5 bases and 6 bases, with 13 bases remaining between them. CDR1 is LNHDA and CDR2 is SQIVND in the germline V gene (reference sequence). The CDR3 DNA sequence: TGTGCCAGTAGTGCACTAGACGTGGCCGGGGAGCTGTTTTTT. This sequence encodes CASSALDVAGELFF.

This clone was seen just once. The CDR3 here is CASSASGGPGNEQFF. The DNA for the CDR3 is TGTGCCAGCAGCGCGAGCGGGGGTCCTGGCAATGAGCAGTTCTTC. The V gene is TRBV9, the J gene TRBJ2-1; 8 nucleotides align to TRBD2. Trimming took 3 bases from V and 6 from J; bases not matched to a gene: 8. Germline-derived CDR1 and CDR2 are SGDLS and YYNGEE. This CDR3 has 15 amino acids.

The CDR3 sequence is CASNEQDSYEQYF. For the CDR3, the DNA is TGCGCCAGCAATGAACAGGATTCCTACGAGCAGTACTTC. The chain is built from TRBV23-1 and TRBJ2-7; D may be TRBD1 (5 bases). TRBV23-1 is placed among ORFs of uncertain function. V shed 7 bases and J shed 1 base, with 11 bases lying between them. This CDR3 is built from 13 residues.

This sequence joins TRBV6-4 and TRBJ2-2; TRBD1 is a possible D gene (5 bases). This CDR3 has 13 residues. The V gene's germline CDR1 is MRHNA and CDR2 SNTAGT. V lost 5 bases, J lost 7 bases, and 11 bases lay in between. The CDR3 sequence is CASSNQGGGELFF. For the CDR3, the DNA is TGTGCCAGCAGTAATCAGGGCGGCGGGGAGCTGTTTTTT.

The chain recombines TRBV4-3 with TRBJ1-4, with a possible D match to TRBD1 (6 bases). Looked up from germline, CDR1 is LGHNA and CDR2 is YSLEER. The CDR3 is 12 residues long. V was clipped by 4 bases and J by 8 bases, with 8 bases between them. CDR3 protein: CASSLTGEKLFF. In DNA, the CDR3 is TGCGCCAGCAGCCTCACAGGGGAAAAACTGTTTTTT.

The rearrangement joins TRBV7-7 to TRBJ2-1; 9 bases map to TRBD2. The V gene's germline CDR1 is SSHAT and CDR2 FNYEAQ (reference sequence). J gave up 9 bases and V 5 bases, and 5 bases lay outside the gene matches. The CDR3 is 13 residues long. For the CDR3, the DNA is TGTGCCAGCAGCCAGAGCGGGAGGACTGAGCAGTTCTTC. Its protein product is CASSQSGRTEQFF.

There are a few counts of this clone. The chain recombines TRBV6-1 with TRBJ1-2; D is perhaps TRBD1 (6 bases). Trimming removed 6 bases from V and 3 bases from J, with 14 bases in between. The CDR3 contains 14 residues. Germline V gives CDR1 MNHNS, CDR2 SASEGT. CDR3 protein: CASSSRDTYYGYTF. The CDR3 coding sequence is TGTGCCAGCAGCAGCCGGGACACGTACTATGGCTACACCTTC.

The CDR3 here is CASGLVTAGHHLSSYEQYF. As DNA, the CDR3 is TGTGCTAGTGGTTTGGTAACAGCGGGTCATCATCTCAGCTCCTACGAGCAGTACTTC. This chain connects TRBV12-5 to TRBJ2-7; weak D call: TRBD2 (6 bases). Germline V CDR1 and CDR2: LGHNT, FRNRAP. V lost 0 bases and J 0 bases, leaving 21 bases between the germline ends. This CDR3 region has 19 residues.

The genes are TRBV11-2 and TRBJ1-6, with a tentative D call TRBD1 (5 bases). In germline, CDR1 is SGHAT, CDR2 FQNNGV. The V and J ends lost 6 bases and 4 bases respectively, with 10 bases between them. The length of the CDR3 is 14 residues. The CDR3 protein is CASSNQGYNSPLHF. The CDR3, as DNA: TGTGCCAGCAGTAACCAGGGTTATAATTCACCCCTCCACTTT.

J is TRBJ2-3 and V is TRBV2; 9 nucleotides agree with TRBD2. Germline CDR1 and CDR2: SNHLY and FYNNEI. The ends lost 4 bases at V and 0 bases at J; junction bases unmatched: 8. The CDR3 has 17 amino acids. Here the CDR3 DNA reads TGTGCCAGCAGTGGGGTAGCGGGGGTACCTAGCACAGATACGCAGTATTTT. Its translation is CASSGVAGVPSTDTQYF.

This clone was recorded once. The chain is built from TRBV4-3 and TRBJ2-5; 13 bases match TRBD2. The CDR3 has 16 amino acids. The V and J ends lost 4 bases and 5 bases, in that order; junction bases with no gene match: 7. Germline V gene lookup returns CDR1 LGHNA and CDR2 YSLEER. CDR3 protein: CASSPGLAGLGETQYF. The CDR3 bases are TGCGCCAGCAGCCCGGGACTAGCGGGGCTGGGGGAGACCCAGTACTTC.

The gene calls are TRBV4-2 and TRBJ1-5, with 7 positions matching TRBD1. The V segment lost 0 bases and the J segment 6 bases; nucleotides outside the gene matches: 11. This CDR3 is built from 17 residues. The germline CDR1 and CDR2 sequences are LGHNA and YNFKEQ. DNA of the CDR3: TGTGCCAGCAGCCAAGATCCAATAGGCAGGGGGTTTCAGCCCCAGCATTTT. Translated: CASSQDPIGRGFQPQHF.

The chain recombines TRBV16 with TRBJ2-1; D unresolved. The CDR3 is 15 residues long. V was cut by 0 bases and J by 8 bases, with 14 bases left in between. Germline V gene data show CDR1 as KGHSY and CDR2 as FQNENV. CDR3 in DNA: TGTGCCAGCAGCCAATCTTTAGGAGCGACCCATGAGCAGTTCTTC. It translates to CASSQSLGATHEQFF.

The rearrangement links TRBV6-5 to TRBJ2-7; 11 nucleotides align to TRBD2. The ends lost 4 bases at V and 3 bases at J; junction bases unmatched: 2. This CDR3 has 14 amino acids. Germline V gene lookup returns CDR1 MNHEY and CDR2 SVGAGI. The CDR3 DNA is TGTGCCAGCAGTTCTAGCGGGGGGTACTACGAGCAGTACTTC. Its protein is CASSSSGGYYEQYF.

This clone appeared a few times. This chain uses TRBV13 with TRBJ1-1, with 8 bases aligning to TRBD1. This CDR3 has 15 amino acids. V lost 4 bases and J lost 7; bases outside the gene matches: 11. CDR1 is PRHDT and CDR2 is FYEKMQ in the germline V gene (reference sequence). The CDR3 region is CASSSRPGGENEAFF. The CDR3, as DNA: TGTGCCAGCAGCTCCCGTCCAGGGGGCGAAAATGAAGCTTTCTTT.

The rearrangement uses TRBV6-4 and TRBJ1-2; D not resolved. The CDR3 totals 14 residues. V dropped 0 bases and J dropped 4 bases, with 9 bases sitting between them. Germline V gene data show CDR1 as MRHNA and CDR2 as SNTAGT. CDR3: CASSDSGGLYGYTF. The CDR3 DNA reads as TGTGCCAGCAGTGACTCAGGCGGGCTCTATGGCTACACCTTC.

CDR3 DNA sequence: TGCGCCAGCAGACCTACATGGAGCTCTGGAAACACCATATATTTT. As protein: CASRPTWSSGNTIYF. The J gene is TRBJ1-3, the V gene TRBV4-1, with D uncertain. V shed 6 bases and J shed 0 bases, with 12 bases lying between them. CDR1 and CDR2 (germline): MGHRA, YSYEKL. This CDR3 is 15 amino acids long.